The table lists the clone carrying this T cell receptor (beta chain) with a few counts. Its antigen is still unknown. This sample was included in a study of response to subunit inactivated influenza vaccine. Overall study findings and caveats: Only a handful of new T cells, the authors suggested, are recruited with each seasonal influenza vaccination.

This CDR3 contains 16 residues. V was trimmed by 6 bases and J by 6 bases, leaving 22 bases between them. Germline CDR1 reads MNHEY; CDR2 reads SVGEGT. MiXCR was run by TCRdb on the RT-PCR reads, yielding one entry per CDR3 protein. The sample has roughly 700,000 distinct CDR3 sequences; roughly 14% are singletons. This TCR derives from a man in his fifties who received an inactivated influenza vaccine. Sequencing used PBMCs from blood, obtained about 14 days before vaccination. The rearrangement uses TRBV6-2 or TRBV6-3 and TRBJ2-3, with D tentatively TRBD2 (7 bases). The CDR3 coding sequence is TGTGCCAGCAGCCTAAGACTAGCCGCAGGGGTGGATACGCAGTATTTT. Encoded protein: CASSLRLAAGVDTQYF.